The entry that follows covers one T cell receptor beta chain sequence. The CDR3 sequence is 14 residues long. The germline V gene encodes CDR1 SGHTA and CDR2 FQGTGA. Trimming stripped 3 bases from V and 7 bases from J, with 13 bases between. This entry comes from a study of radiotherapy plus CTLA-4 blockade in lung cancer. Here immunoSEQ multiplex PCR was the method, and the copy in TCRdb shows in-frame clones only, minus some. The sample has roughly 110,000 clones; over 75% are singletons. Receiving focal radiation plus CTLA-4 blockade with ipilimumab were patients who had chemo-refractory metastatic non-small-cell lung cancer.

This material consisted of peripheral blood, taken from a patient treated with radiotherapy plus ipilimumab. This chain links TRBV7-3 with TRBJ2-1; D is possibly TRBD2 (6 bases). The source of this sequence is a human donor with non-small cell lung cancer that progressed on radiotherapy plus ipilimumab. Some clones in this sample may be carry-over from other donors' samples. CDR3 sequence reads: CASSLASRGNEQFF. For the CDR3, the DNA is TGTGCCAGCAGCTTGGCCTCTCGGGGGAATGAGCAGTTCTTC.